This TCR beta chain was obtained from a study of OX40 agonist ivuxolimab in advanced cancers. Whole-study findings and limits: Expanded clones tended on average to be more numerous among CD8+ T cells than CD4+. Among the lowest peripheral clonal expansion occurred in 0.1-3.0 mg/kg partial responders.

Remarks on this clone: What it binds is unknown.

The assay was immunoSEQ multiplex PCR, and TCRdb's table has in-frame clones only and misses some. The sample lists roughly 40,000 clones, around nine tenths occurring once. CDR1 is SGHRS and CDR2 is YFSETQ in the germline V gene. This CDR3 contains 15 residues. Deletions cut 0 bases from V and 7 bases from J, with 17 bases between. The receptor was isolated from an adult with an advanced solid tumor such as melanoma, head and neck, liver or kidney cancer. The sequencing used CD4+ or CD8+ T cells sorted from blood, collected in a trial of the OX40 agonist ivuxolimab. The chain uses TRBV5-1 and TRBJ2-7; no clear D gene. The CDR3 DNA sequence: TGCGCCAGCAGCTTGGGACCTCTTTCCTTGGGGGAGCAGTACTTC. This sequence encodes CASSLGPLSLGEQYF.